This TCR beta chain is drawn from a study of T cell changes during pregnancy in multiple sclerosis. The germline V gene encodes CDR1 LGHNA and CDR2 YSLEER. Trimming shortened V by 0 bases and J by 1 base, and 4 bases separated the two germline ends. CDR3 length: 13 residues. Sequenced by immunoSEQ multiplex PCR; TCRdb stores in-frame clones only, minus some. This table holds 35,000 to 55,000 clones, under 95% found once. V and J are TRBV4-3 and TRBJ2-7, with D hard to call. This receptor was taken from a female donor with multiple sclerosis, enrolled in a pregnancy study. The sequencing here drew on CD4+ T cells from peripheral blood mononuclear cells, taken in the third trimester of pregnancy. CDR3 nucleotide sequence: TGCGCCAGCAGCCAAGAGAGATCCTACGAGCAGTACTTC. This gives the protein CASSQERSYEQYF.